This T cell receptor beta chain was captured in a study of CD8+CD57+ T cells in acquired aplastic anemia. Study in general: Sorted CD4+ and CD8+ cell DNA averaged approximately 3.2 ug.

Regarding the study as a whole: Shared by patients and controls, almost 30 CD8+ CDR3s were abundant in patients.

Turning to this clonotype: Its target is unknown.

Patients included in sequencing had previously demonstrated CD8+CD57+ cell expansion by flow cytometry. Every patient had severe acquired aplastic anemia. There are 14 residues in the CDR3. Germline V lookup: CDR1 SGHRS, CDR2 YFSETQ. V was clipped by 4 bases and J by 6 bases; unmatched bases: 9. Genomic DNA was employed as the template in profiling TCR beta VDJ and CDR3. TCRdb re-derived calls from the reads in MiXCR, one entry per CDR3 protein. Of roughly 200,000 distinct CDR3 sequences in the sample, around 60% were seen once. The genes are TRBV5-1 and TRBJ2-7; TRBD1 matches at 8 bases. The sequencing sample was made of sorted CD4+, CD8+, or CD8+CD57+ T cells (not recorded which) from PBMCs. The TCR sequence derives from a human donor with aplastic anemia. CDR3 in amino acids: CASSPDRVGGEQYF. In DNA, the CDR3 is TGCGCCAGCAGCCCGGACAGGGTAGGCGGCGAGCAGTACTTC.